This T cell receptor beta chain was profiled in a study of blood T cell repertoires in COVID-19. Study context: In each case, the material was cDNA or gDNA derived from T cells, B-cell-depleted T cells, or PBMCs.

Trimming took 4 bases from V and 3 from J, leaving 16 bases between them. Germline CDR1 and CDR2: SGDLS and YYNGEE. The CDR3 runs to 16 residues. TCRdb's copy holds only in-frame clones and misses some; the assay was immunoSEQ multiplex PCR. The sample consists of some 400,000 clones, about 87% of them appearing once. Seattle patients were enrolled while actively infected and followed longitudinally. The sample consisted of peripheral blood. This receptor was taken from a woman aged 60-75 years with COVID-19, enrolled during active disease. The chain carries TRBV9 and TRBJ2-2, with a tentative D call TRBD2 (6 bases). In DNA form, the CDR3 reads TGTGCCAGCAGCCTCTCCGGGACTTCCTACACCGGGGAGCTGTTTTTT. Protein product: CASSLSGTSYTGELFF.